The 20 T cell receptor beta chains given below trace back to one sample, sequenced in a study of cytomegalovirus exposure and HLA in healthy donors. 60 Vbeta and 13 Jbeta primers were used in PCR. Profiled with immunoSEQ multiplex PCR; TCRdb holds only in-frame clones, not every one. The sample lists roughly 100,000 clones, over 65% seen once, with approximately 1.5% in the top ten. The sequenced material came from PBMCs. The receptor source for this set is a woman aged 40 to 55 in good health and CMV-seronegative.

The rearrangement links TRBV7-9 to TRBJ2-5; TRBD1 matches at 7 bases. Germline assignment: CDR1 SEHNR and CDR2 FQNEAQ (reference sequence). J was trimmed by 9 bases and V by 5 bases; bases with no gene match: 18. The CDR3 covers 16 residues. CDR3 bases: TGTGCCAGCAGCCCACCGCTTGACAGGGCCGACCGTCCCCAGTACTTC. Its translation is CASSPPLDRADRPQYF.

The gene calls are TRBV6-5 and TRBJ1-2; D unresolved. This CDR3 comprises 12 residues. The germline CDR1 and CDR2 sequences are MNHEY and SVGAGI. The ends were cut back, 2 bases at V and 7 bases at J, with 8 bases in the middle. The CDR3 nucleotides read TGTGCCAGCAGTTACCCGACGGGTGGCTACACCTTC. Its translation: CASSYPTGGYTF.

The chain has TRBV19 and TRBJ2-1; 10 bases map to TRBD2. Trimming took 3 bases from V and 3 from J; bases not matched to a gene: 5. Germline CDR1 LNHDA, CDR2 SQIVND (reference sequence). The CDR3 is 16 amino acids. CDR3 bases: TGTGCCAGTAGTATCCTAGCGGGAGCAAACTACAATGAGCAGTTCTTC. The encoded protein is CASSILAGANYNEQFF.

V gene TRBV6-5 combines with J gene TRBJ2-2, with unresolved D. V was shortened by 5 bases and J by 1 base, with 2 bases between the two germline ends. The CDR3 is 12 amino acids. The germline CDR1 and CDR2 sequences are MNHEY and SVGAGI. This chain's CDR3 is CASSQNTGELFF. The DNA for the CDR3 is TGTGCCAGCAGTCAGAACACCGGGGAGCTGTTTTTT.

The CDR3 DNA sequence: TGTGCCAGTACTACAGGGGGACGGGACACCGGGGAGCTGTTTTTT. Amino acid sequence: CASTTGGRDTGELFF. The V and J genes are TRBV19 and TRBJ2-2; 8 positions agree with TRBD1. Germline CDR1 LNHDA, CDR2 SQIVND (reference sequence). The CDR3 is made up of 15 amino acids. Trimming removed 7 bases from V and 3 bases from J; junction bases left unmatched: 7.

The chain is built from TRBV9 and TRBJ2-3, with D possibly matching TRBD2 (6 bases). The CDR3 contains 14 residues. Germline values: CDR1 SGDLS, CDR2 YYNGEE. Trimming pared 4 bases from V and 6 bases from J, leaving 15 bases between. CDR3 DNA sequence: TGTGCCAGCAGCCCCCGAGACGGAGGGGATACGCAGTATTTT. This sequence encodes CASSPRDGGDTQYF.

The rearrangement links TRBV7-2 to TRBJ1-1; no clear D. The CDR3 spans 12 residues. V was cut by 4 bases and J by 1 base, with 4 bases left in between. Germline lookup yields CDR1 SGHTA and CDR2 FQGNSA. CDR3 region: CASSWQNTEAFF. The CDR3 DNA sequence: TGTGCCAGCAGCTGGCAGAACACTGAAGCTTTCTTT. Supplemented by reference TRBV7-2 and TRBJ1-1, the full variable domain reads GAGVSQSPSNKVTEKGKDVELRCDPISGHTALYWYRQSLGQGLEFLIYFQGNSAPDKSGLPSDRFSAERTGGSVSTLTIQRTQQEDSAVYLCASSWQNTEAFFGQGTRLTVV.

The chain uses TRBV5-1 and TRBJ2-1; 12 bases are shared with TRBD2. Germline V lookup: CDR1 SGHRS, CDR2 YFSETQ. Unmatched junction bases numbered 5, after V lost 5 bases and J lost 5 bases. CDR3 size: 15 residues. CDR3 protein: CASRPLAGGDNEQFF. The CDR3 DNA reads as TGCGCCAGCAGGCCCCTAGCGGGAGGGGACAATGAGCAGTTCTTC.

In DNA, the CDR3 is TGTGCCAGCAGCCAAAACAGCGGGAGTGGCAATGAGCAGTTCTTC. Encoded protein: CASSQNSGSGNEQFF. The rearrangement joins TRBV7-3 to TRBJ2-1; 8 bases are a match to TRBD2. Unmatched junction bases numbered 9, after V lost 5 bases and J lost 6 bases. The CDR3 consists of 15 residues. From germline, CDR1 is SGHTA and CDR2 FQGTGA.

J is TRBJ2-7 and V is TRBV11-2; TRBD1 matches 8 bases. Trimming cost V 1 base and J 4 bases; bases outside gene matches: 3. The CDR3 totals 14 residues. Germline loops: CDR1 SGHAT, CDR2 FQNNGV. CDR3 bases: TGTGCCAGCAGCTTAGGCAGGGGGCTGTACGAGCAGTACTTC. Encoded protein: CASSLGRGLYEQYF.

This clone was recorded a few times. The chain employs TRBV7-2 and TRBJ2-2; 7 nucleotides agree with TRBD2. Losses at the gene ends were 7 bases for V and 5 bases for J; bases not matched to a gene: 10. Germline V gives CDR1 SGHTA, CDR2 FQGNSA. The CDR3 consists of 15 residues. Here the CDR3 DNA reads TGTGCCAGCAAAAGAAGGGAGGGCCGTACCGGGGAGCTGTTTTTT. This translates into CASKRREGRTGELFF.

In DNA, the CDR3 is TGTGCCAGTAGTAGTCGGGCGGACAGCTCCTACGAGCAGTACTTC. Protein: CASSSRADSSYEQYF. This chain uses TRBV19 with TRBJ2-7; TRBD1 is a possible D gene (6 bases). This CDR3 contains 15 residues. Germline V gene sequence: CDR1 LNHDA, CDR2 SQIVND (reference sequence). V was pared by 4 bases and J by 0 bases, with 13 bases between. The full variable domain, completed using reference TRBV19 and TRBJ2-7, is DGGITQSPKYLFRKEGQNVTLSCEQNLNHDAMYWYRQDPGQGLRLIYYSQIVNDFQKGDIAEGYSVSREKKESFPLTVTSAQKNPTAFYLCASSSRADSSYEQYFGPGTRLTVT.

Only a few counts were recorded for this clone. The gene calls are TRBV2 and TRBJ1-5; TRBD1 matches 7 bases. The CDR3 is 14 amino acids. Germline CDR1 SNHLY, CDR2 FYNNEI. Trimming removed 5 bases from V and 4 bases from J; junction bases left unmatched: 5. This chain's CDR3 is CASSYDRVNQPQHF. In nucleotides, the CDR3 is TGTGCCAGCAGTTACGACAGGGTAAATCAGCCCCAGCATTTT.

CDR3 loop: CASSFFYEQYF. The CDR3 DNA reads as TGTGCCAGCAGCTTTTTCTACGAGCAGTACTTC. The chain links TRBV11-3 to TRBJ2-5; D not resolved. TRBJ2-7 explains the end of the DNA better; the J call may be wrong. The CDR3 sequence is 11 residues long. The germline CDR1 and CDR2 sequences are SGHNT and YENEEA.

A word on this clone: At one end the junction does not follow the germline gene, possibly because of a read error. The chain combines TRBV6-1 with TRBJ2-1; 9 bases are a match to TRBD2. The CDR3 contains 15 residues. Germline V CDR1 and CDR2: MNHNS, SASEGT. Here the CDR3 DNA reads TGTGCCTGCAGTACCGGGACTAGCAGATACAATGAGCAGTTCTTC. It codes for CACSTGTSRYNEQFF.

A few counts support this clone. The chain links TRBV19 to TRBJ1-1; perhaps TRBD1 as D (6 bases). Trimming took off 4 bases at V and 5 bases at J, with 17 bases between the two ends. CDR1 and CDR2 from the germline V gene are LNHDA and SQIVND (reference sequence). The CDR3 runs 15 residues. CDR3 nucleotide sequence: TGTGCCAGTAGTACCGACGGGGGGCCTTATACTGAAGCTTTCTTT. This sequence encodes CASSTDGGPYTEAFF.

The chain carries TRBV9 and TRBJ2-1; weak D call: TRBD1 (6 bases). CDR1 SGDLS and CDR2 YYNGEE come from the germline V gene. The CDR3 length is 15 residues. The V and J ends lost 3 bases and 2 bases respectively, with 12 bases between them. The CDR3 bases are TGTGCCAGCAGCGCCACAGGGACCGCCTACAATGAGCAGTTCTTC. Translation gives CASSATGTAYNEQFF.

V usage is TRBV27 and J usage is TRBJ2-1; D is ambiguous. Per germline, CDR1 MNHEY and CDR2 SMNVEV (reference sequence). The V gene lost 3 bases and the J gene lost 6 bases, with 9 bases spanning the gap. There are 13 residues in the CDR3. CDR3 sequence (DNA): TGTGCCAGCAGTTTTCCCCCTCTCAATGAGCAGTTCTTC. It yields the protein CASSFPPLNEQFF.

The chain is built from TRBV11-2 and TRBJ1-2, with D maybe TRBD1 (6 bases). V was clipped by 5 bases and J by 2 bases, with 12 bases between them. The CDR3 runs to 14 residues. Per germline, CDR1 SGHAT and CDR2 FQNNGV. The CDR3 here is CASSLGHPNYGYTF. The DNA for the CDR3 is TGTGCCAGCAGCCTGGGACACCCGAACTATGGCTACACCTTC.

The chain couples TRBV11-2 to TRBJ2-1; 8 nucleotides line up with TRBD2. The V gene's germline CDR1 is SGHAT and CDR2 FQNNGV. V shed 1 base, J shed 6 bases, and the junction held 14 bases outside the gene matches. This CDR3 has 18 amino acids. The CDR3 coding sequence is TGTGCCAGCAGCTTAGGACGGTCCGTGGGGACTAGGCCCAATGAGCAGTTCTTC. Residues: CASSLGRSVGTRPNEQFF.